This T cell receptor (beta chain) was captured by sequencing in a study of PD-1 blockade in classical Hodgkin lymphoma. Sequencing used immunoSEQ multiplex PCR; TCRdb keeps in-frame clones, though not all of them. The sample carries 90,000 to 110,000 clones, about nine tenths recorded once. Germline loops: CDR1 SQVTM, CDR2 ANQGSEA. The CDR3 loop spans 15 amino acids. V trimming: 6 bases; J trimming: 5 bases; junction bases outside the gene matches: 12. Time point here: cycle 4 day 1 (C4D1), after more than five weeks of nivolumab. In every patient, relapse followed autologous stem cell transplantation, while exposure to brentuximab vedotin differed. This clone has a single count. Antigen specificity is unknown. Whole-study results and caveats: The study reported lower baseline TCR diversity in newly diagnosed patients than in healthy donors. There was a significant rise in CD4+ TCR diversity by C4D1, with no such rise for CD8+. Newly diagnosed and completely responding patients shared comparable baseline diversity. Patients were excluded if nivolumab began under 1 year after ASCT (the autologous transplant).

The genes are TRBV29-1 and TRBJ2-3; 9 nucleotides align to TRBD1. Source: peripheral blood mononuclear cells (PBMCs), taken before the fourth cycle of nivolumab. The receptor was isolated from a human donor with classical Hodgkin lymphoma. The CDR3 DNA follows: TGCAGCGTCTCCCTAGGGACAGGGTTTAGAGATACGCAGTATTTT. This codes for CSVSLGTGFRDTQYF.